This T cell receptor beta chain was observed in a study of human T cells and chemical hapten exposure (dated by TCRdb to the early 2020s). Notes on the research overall: For sensitization, 2% DPC in acetone was applied to a 2 cm by 2 cm area of upper inner arm skin. Peripheral blood TCR repertoire changes were tracked in vivo in alopecia patients during primary and secondary sensitization to the hapten diphenylcyclopropenone (DPC). Twenty-nine alopecia patients provided blood for TCR sequencing at one to four time points (pre-sensitization, 2, 6 and 24 weeks). The mostly female patient cohort included alopecia areata with under or over 50% scalp involvement, alopecia totalis and alopecia universalis. Patch tests used Finn chambers with 0.01% DPC on the upper back, scored after 6 days by International Contact Dermatitis Research Group standards. Libraries were pooled for sequencing, and per-sample TCR yields varied mainly because of small differences in library volumes within the pool. Blood was sampled from patients pre-sensitization (week 0) and at 2, 6 and about 24 weeks after DPC sensitization. Throughout the study period of about 22 weeks, patients also received therapeutic DPC doses to the scalp every week.

For CDR1 and CDR2, the germline V gene lists SGHRS and YFSETQ. At the junction V is shortened by 4 bases and J by 3 bases, with 11 bases in between. There are 15 amino acids in the CDR3, from cysteine to phenylalanine inclusive. The entry retains the CDR3 DNA only, 45 bases that are in frame from base 1. In its sample, this clonotype was seen many times. The clone's antigen remains unknown. The record has no base qualities; no much larger clone is one base away. The receptor library was made with RACE. The listed sequencing device is NextSeq 500. Library preparation attached unique molecular identifiers to individual cDNA molecules for quantitative, reproducible TCR counting. For every blood RNA sample, sequencing covered both the TCR alpha and TCR beta chains. In the original analysis: A median of around 100,000 TCRs per sample was observed, with a range of roughly 20,000 to 700,000. The Decombinator software suite was used to annotate the V, J and CDR3 of the TCR reads. For the PS versus PT1 abundance plots, all samples were subsampled to the same number of TCRs (28,000). Expanded TCRs were defined as absent before sensitization and observed at least eight times at the 2-week time point. The public reads were reprocessed in TCRdb via fastp at Q25 and MiXCR, keeping in-frame beta chains. Each entry is one CDR3 protein sequence, shown with its most common DNA and genes. The V and J calls, along with clone size, are taken from TCRdb and not from the paper's own processing. This sample comprises tens of thousands of distinct CDR3 sequences, approximately 7% of them detected only once. Of the sample, around 1.6% falls within the top ten clones.

Results and caveats for the whole study, not just this receptor: Compared with pre-sensitization or healthy control sets, expanded TCRs formed significantly more large CDR3 similarity clusters, which is consistent with antigen-driven responses. A positive correlation was found between the number of PT1 expanded TCRs and patch test score, with significance reached at thresholds 8, 16 and 32 but not 4. Repeated subsampling changed both the strength of the expansion versus patch-test correlation and the threshold at which that correlation became significant. Because every patient had alopecia, a presumed autoimmune disease, the patients' immune response might differ from that of healthy individuals. No change with DPC sensitization was found in the number of TCRs above 1 in 1000 frequency, and no evidence of global repertoire structure alterations was found.

The time point label, read with the paper, signifies: pre-sensitization, week 0. The treatment or condition label, as the study defines it: therapeutic diphenylcyclopropenone sensitization with weekly scalp DPC. Blood at each patch-test visit was drawn before the patch test was applied. To be eligible, patients had to be aged 18 to 70, diagnosed with alopecia and judged suitable for DPC therapy, while pregnant patients were excluded. Unfractionated whole blood was collected in Tempus Blood RNA tubes, and total RNA was extracted from that blood. The V and J segments used are TRBV5-1 and TRBJ1-6, with no confident D gene call. This receptor was taken from a woman aged 25 to 45 with alopecia areata. Some clones in this sample may be carry-over from other donors' samples. Source: whole blood, taken in connection with sensitization to the hapten diphenylcyclopropenone (DPC). This receptor has the CDR3 CASSTDPGYNSPLHF. The sequenced DNA: TGCGCCAGCAGCACGGACCCCGGCTATAATTCACCCCTCCACTTT.